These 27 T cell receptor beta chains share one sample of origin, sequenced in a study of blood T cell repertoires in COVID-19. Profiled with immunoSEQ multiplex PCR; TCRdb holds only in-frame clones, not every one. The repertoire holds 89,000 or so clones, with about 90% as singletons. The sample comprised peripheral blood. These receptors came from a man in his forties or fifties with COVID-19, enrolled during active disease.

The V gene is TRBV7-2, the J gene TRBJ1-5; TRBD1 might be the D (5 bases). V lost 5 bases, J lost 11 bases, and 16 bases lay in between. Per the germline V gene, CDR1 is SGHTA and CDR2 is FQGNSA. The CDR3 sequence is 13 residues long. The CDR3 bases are TGTGCCAGCAGCCTAACAGGAATCACGGCCCAGCATTTT. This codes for CASSLTGITAQHF. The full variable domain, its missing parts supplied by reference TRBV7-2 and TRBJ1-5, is GAGVSQSPSNKVTEKGKDVELRCDPISGHTALYWYRQSLGQGLEFLIYFQGNSAPDKSGLPSDRFSAERTGGSVSTLTIQRTQQEDSAVYLCASSLTGITAQHFGDGTRLSIL.

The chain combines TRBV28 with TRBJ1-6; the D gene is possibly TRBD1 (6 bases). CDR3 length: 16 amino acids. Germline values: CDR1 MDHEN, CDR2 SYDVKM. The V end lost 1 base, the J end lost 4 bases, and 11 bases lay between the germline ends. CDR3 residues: CASSLLTGQYNSPLHF. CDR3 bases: TGTGCCAGCAGTTTATTGACCGGACAGTATAATTCACCCCTCCACTTT.

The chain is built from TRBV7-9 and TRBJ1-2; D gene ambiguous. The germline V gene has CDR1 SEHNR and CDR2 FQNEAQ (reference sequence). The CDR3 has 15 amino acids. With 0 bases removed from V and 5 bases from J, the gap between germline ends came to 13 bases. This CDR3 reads CASSLAGAGDYGYTF. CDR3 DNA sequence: TGTGCCAGCAGCTTAGCGGGAGCAGGTGATTATGGCTACACCTTC.

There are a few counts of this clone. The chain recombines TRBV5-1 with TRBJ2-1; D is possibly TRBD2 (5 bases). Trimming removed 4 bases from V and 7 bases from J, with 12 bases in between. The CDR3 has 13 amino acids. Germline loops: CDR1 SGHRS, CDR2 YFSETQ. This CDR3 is CASSPVPGNEQFF. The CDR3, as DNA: TGCGCCAGCAGCCCGGTACCGGGGAATGAGCAGTTCTTC.

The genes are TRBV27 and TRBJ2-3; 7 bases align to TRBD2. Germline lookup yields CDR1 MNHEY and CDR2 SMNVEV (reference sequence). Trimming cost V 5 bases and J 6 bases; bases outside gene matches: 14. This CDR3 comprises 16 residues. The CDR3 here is CASSTGESGAVDTQYF. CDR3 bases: TGTGCCAGCAGTACGGGAGAGAGCGGGGCGGTTGATACGCAGTATTTT.

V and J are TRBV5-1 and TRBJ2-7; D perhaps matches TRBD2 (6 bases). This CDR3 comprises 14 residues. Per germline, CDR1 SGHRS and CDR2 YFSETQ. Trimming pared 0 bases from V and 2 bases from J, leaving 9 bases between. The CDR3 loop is CASSLVGGTYEQYF. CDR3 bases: TGCGCCAGCAGCTTGGTTGGGGGGACCTACGAGCAGTACTTC. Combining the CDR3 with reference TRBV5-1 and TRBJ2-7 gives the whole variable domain KAGVTQTPRYLIKTRGQQVTLSCSPISGHRSVSWYQQTPGQGLQFLFEYFSETQRNKGNFPGRFSGRQFSNSRSEMNVSTLELGDSALYLCASSLVGGTYEQYFGPGTRLTVT.

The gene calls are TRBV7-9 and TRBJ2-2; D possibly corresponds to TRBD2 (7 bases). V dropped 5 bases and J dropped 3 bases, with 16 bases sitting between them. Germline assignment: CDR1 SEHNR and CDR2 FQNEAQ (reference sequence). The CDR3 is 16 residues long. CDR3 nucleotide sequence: TGTGCCAGCAGCCCCTGGTCGGGGGGCGACACCGGGGAGCTGTTTTTT. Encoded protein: CASSPWSGGDTGELFF.

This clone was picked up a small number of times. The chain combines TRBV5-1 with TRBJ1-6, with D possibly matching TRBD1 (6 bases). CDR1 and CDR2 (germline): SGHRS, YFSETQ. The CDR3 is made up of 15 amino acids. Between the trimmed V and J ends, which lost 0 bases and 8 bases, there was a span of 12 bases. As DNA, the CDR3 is TGCGCCAGCAGCTTGGAGGGGACAACATATTCACCCCTCCACTTT. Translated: CASSLEGTTYSPLHF. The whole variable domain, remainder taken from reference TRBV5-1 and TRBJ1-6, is KAGVTQTPRYLIKTRGQQVTLSCSPISGHRSVSWYQQTPGQGLQFLFEYFSETQRNKGNFPGRFSGRQFSNSRSEMNVSTLELGDSALYLCASSLEGTTYSPLHFGNGTRLTVT.

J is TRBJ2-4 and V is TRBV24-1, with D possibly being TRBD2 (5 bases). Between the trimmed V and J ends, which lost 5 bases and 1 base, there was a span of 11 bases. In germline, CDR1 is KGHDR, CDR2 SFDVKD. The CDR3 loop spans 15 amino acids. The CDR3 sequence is CATSGGSEAKNIQYF. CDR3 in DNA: TGTGCCACCAGTGGAGGGTCCGAGGCCAAAAACATTCAGTACTTC.

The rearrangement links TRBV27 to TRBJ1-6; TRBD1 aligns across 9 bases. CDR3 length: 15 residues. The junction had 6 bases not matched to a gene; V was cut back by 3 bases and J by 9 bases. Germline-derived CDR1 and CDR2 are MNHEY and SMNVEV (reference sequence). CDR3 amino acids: CASSLGTGFTSPLHF. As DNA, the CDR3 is TGTGCCAGCAGTTTGGGGACAGGGTTCACTTCACCCCTCCACTTT.

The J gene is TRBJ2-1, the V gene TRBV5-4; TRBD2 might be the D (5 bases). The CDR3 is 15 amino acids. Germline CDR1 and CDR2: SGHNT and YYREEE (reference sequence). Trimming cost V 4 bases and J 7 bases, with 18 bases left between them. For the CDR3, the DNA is TGTGCCAGCAGCCAGAGCGGTCAGAGGTTAAATGAGCAGTTCTTC. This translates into CASSQSGQRLNEQFF.

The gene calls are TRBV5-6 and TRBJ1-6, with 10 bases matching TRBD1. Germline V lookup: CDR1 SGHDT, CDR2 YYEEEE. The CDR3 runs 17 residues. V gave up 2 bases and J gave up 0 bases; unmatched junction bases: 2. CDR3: CASSFRQGASYNSPLHF. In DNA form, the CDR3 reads TGTGCCAGCAGCTTCCGACAGGGGGCCTCCTATAATTCACCCCTCCACTTT.

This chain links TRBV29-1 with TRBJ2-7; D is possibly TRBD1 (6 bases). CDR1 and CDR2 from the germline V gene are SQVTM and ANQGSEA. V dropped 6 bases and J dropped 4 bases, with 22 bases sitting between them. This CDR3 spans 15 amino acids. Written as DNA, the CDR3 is TGCAGCGTCAAAGGGACATCTGAAGGTTTTTACGAGCAGTACTTC. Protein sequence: CSVKGTSEGFYEQYF.

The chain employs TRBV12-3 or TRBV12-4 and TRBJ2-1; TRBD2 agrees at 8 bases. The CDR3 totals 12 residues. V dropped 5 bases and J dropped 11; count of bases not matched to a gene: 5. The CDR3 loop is CASSRGGLQQFF. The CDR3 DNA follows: TGTGCCAGCAGTCGGGGGGGACTACAGCAGTTCTTC.

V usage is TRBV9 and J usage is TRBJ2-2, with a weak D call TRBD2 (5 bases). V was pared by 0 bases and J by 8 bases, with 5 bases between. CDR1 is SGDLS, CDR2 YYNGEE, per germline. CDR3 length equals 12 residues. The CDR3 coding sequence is TGTGCCAGCAGCGTAGGGGAGGGGGAGCTGTTTTTT. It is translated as CASSVGEGELFF.

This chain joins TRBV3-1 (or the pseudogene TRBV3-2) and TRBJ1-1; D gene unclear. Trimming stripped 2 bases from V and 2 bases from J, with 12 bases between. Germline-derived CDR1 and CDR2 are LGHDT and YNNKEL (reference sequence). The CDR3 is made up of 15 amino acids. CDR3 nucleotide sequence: TGTGCCAGCAGCCAACTGGTTGGGAGAAACACTGAAGCTTTCTTT. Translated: CASSQLVGRNTEAFF.

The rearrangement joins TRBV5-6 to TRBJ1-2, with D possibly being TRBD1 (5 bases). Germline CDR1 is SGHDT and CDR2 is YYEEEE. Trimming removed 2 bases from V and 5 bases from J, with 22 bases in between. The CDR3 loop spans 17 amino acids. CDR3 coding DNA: TGTGCCAGCAGCTTACCCAATGCGGGACCCAGGCGGTATGGCTACACCTTC. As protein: CASSLPNAGPRRYGYTF.

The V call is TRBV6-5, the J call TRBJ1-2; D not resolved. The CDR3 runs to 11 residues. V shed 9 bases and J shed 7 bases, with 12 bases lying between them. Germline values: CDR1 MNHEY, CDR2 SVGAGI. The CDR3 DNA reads TGTGCCAGTACTGGAGGATTTGGCTACACCTTC. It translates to CASTGGFGYTF.

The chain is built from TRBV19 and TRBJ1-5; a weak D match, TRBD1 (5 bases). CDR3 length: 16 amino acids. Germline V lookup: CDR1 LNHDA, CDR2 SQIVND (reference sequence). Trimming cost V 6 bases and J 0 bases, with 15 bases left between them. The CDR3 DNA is TGTGCCAGTAGCCTAGACAGCCTTTATAGCAATCAGCCCCAGCATTTT. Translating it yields CASSLDSLYSNQPQHF.

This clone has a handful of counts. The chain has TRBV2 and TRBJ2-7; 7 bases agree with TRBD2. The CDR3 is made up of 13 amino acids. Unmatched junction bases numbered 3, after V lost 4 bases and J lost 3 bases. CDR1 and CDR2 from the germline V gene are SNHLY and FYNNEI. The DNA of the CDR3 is TGTGCCAGCAGTGGGGGGGAGGGCTACGAGCAGTACTTC. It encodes CASSGGEGYEQYF.

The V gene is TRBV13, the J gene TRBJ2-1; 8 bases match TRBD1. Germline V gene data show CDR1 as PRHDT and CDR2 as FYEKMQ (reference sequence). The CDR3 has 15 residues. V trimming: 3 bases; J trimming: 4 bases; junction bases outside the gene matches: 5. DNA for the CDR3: TGTGCCAGCAGCTTGGGACAGGTGAATTACAATGAGCAGTTCTTC. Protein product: CASSLGQVNYNEQFF.

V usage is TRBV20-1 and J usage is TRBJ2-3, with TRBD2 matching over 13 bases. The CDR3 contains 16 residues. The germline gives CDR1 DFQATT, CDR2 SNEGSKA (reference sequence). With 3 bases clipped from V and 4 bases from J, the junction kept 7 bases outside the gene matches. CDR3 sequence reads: CSASGLAGALADTQYF. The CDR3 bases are TGCAGTGCTAGTGGACTAGCGGGGGCTCTAGCAGATACGCAGTATTTT.

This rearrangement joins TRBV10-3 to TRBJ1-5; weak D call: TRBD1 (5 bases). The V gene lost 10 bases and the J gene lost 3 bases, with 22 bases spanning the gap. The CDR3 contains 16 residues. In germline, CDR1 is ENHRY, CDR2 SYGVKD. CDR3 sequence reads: CATGKGRTENNQPQHF. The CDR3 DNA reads TGTGCCACCGGGAAGGGGAGGACGGAAAACAATCAGCCCCAGCATTTT.

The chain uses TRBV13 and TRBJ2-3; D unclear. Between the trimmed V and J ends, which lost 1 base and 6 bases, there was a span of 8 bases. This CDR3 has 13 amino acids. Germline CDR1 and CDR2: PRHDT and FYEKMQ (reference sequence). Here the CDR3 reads CASSLVSGDTQYF. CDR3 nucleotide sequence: TGTGCCAGCAGCTTAGTTTCTGGCGATACGCAGTATTTT.

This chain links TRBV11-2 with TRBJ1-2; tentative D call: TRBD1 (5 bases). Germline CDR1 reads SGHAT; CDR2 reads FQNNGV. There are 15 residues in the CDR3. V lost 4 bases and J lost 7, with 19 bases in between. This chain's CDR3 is CASSSLTGGLGGYTF. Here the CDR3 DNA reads TGTGCCAGCAGCTCACTAACAGGCGGATTAGGTGGCTACACCTTC.

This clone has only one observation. CDR3 sequence: CASSLRRAGPASHNEQFF. CDR3 sequence (DNA): TGTGCCAGCAGCTTAAGGAGGGCAGGGCCTGCCTCACACAATGAGCAGTTCTTC. This rearrangement joins TRBV7-3 to TRBJ2-1, with D perhaps TRBD2 (6 bases). CDR1 is SGHTA and CDR2 is FQGTGA in the germline V gene. The ends were cut back, 1 base at V and 5 bases at J, with 21 bases in the middle. This CDR3 is 18 amino acids long.

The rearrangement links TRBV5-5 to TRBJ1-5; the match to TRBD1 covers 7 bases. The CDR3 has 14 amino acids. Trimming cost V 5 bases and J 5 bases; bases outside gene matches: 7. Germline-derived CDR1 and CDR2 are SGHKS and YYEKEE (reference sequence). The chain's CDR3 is CASSKGGADQPQHF. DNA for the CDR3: TGTGCCAGCAGTAAAGGGGGCGCCGATCAGCCCCAGCATTTT.